These 10 T cell receptor beta chains were sequenced from one sample in a study of blood T cell repertoires in COVID-19. Clones were read by immunoSEQ multiplex PCR, and TCRdb kept only the in-frame ones, dropping some. Here the sample spans under 100,000 clones, nearly 90% being singletons. Source material: peripheral blood. All receptors derive from a man in his fifties or sixties with acute or convalescent COVID-19.

The chain carries TRBV11-2 and TRBJ1-1, with unresolved D. Germline assignment: CDR1 SGHAT and CDR2 FQNNGV. Trimming cost V 1 base and J 1 base, with 10 bases left between them. This CDR3 is 15 amino acids long. The CDR3 bases are TGTGCCAGCAGCTTAGTGGCGGCGACGAACACTGAAGCTTTCTTT. This codes for CASSLVAATNTEAFF.

This clone has a single count. The V gene is TRBV19, the J gene TRBJ2-7; D is uncertain. There are 15 residues in the CDR3. Germline loops: CDR1 LNHDA, CDR2 SQIVND (reference sequence). Trimming shortened V by 7 bases and J by 4 bases, and 20 bases separated the two germline ends. CDR3 coding DNA: TGTGCCAGTAAACCTATTAGGAGAGAATCGTACGAGCAGTACGTC. This encodes CASKPIRRESYEQYV.

The chain recombines TRBV6-5 with TRBJ1-1; 11 bases agree with TRBD1. V lost 2 bases, J lost 4 bases, and 0 bases stayed unmatched. Germline V gives CDR1 MNHEY, CDR2 SVGAGI. This CDR3 has 14 amino acids. Here the CDR3 reads CASSYGTGGTEAFF. CDR3 coding DNA: TGTGCCAGCAGTTACGGGACAGGGGGCACTGAAGCTTTCTTT.

The chain links TRBV19 to TRBJ1-1; 8 nucleotides match TRBD1. CDR1 and CDR2 from the germline V gene are LNHDA and SQIVND (reference sequence). Trimming cost V 6 bases and J 5 bases; bases outside gene matches: 5. The length of the CDR3 is 13 residues. CDR3 bases: TGTGCCAGTAGGGGACAGGAAATGACTGAAGCTTTCTTT. This encodes CASRGQEMTEAFF.

This chain links TRBV19 with TRBJ2-5; a weak D match, TRBD1 (6 bases). With 7 bases removed from V and 7 bases from J, the gap between germline ends came to 25 bases. The CDR3 loop spans 16 amino acids. Germline V gives CDR1 LNHDA, CDR2 SQIVND (reference sequence). The chain's CDR3 is CASTTPGGPGVGTQYF. DNA of the CDR3: TGTGCCAGTACCACCCCGGGTGGGCCAGGGGTTGGGACCCAGTACTTC.

CDR3 amino acids: CASSLPPGQGIGEQFF. The CDR3 nucleotides are TGCGCCAGCAGCTTACCCCCGGGACAGGGGATAGGTGAGCAGTTCTTC. The rearrangement links TRBV5-1 to TRBJ2-1, with 10 nucleotides matching TRBD1. The CDR3 contains 16 residues. J was trimmed by 9 bases and V by 2 bases; bases with no gene match: 11. The V gene's germline CDR1 is SGHRS and CDR2 YFSETQ.

The chain employs TRBV7-6 and TRBJ2-5; 8 nucleotides agree with TRBD1. The CDR3 covers 19 residues. In germline, CDR1 is SGHVS, CDR2 FNYEAQ. V trimming: 5 bases; J trimming: 3 bases; junction bases outside the gene matches: 20. Here the CDR3 reads CASSTEPADWDRTKETQYF. The CDR3 coding sequence is TGTGCCAGCAGCACTGAACCTGCCGACTGGGACAGGACGAAAGAGACCCAGTACTTC.

The CDR3, as DNA: TGTGCCAGCTCACCACCCGGGAGTTTGGGCAATTCACCCCTCCACTTT. Encoded protein: CASSPPGSLGNSPLHF. The V gene is TRBV18, the J gene TRBJ1-6; no clear D. V was trimmed by 0 bases and J by 7 bases, leaving 13 bases between them. This CDR3 region has 16 residues. Germline V gene lookup returns CDR1 KGHSH and CDR2 LQKENI.

V and J are TRBV15 and TRBJ2-7; maybe TRBD1 (5 bases). V was clipped by 0 bases and J by 6 bases, with 6 bases between them. There are 12 residues in the CDR3. Germline loops: CDR1 LNHNV, CDR2 YYDKDF (reference sequence). The CDR3 sequence: CATSRERGEQYF. The CDR3 DNA is TGTGCCACCAGCAGAGAAAGGGGCGAGCAGTACTTC. Supplemented by reference TRBV15 and TRBJ2-7, the full variable domain reads DAMVIQNPRYQVTQFGKPVTLSCSQTLNHNVMYWYQQKSSQAPKLLFHYYDKDFNNEADTPDNFQSRRPNTSFCFLDIRSPGLGDTAMYLCATSRERGEQYFGPGTRLTVT.

The chain couples TRBV27 to TRBJ2-5, with 7 bases that match TRBD2. Germline-derived CDR1 and CDR2 are MNHEY and SMNVEV (reference sequence). V lost 0 bases to trimming and J lost 2 bases; unmatched junction nucleotides: 6. The CDR3 has 16 residues. CDR3 sequence reads: CASSLSGRDAQETQYF. The DNA for the CDR3 is TGTGCCAGCAGTTTATCTGGGAGGGATGCTCAAGAGACCCAGTACTTC.